The entry that follows covers one T cell receptor (beta chain) sequence. The CDR3 covers 15 residues. Germline loops: CDR1 MNHEY, CDR2 SVGAGI. V shed 2 bases and J shed 0 bases, with 10 bases lying between them. The data were taken from a study of blood T cell repertoires in COVID-19. Sequencing was performed with immunoSEQ multiplex PCR; in TCRdb, only in-frame clones are kept and a portion is missing. Of some 390,000 clones in the sample, 87% are singletons; the top ten hold roughly 2.1%. Sequencing used peripheral blood. The sequence was obtained from a woman aged 55-69 years with COVID-19, enrolled during active disease. The gene calls are TRBV6-5 and TRBJ2-5, with TRBD1 as a possible D gene (6 bases). CDR3 sequence (DNA): TGTGCCAGCAGTTACACAGGGCAGTACCAAGAGACCCAGTACTTC. Protein sequence: CASSYTGQYQETQYF.